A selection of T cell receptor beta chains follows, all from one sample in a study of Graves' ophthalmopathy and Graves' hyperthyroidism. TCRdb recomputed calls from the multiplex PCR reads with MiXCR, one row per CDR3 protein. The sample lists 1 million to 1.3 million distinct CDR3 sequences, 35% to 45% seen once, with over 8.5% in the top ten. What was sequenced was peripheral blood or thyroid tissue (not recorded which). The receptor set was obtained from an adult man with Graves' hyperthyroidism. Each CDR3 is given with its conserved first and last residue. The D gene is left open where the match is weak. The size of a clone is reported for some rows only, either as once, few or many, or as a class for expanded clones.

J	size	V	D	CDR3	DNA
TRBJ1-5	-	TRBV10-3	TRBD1	CAIRSGTGVIQPQHF	TGTGCCATCAGATCTGGGACAGGGGTCATTCAGCCCCAGCATTTT
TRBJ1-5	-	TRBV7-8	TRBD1	CASSLAHKPGGRSNQPQHF	TGTGCCAGCAGCTTAGCGCACAAGCCAGGGGGTCGTAGCAATCAGCCCCAGCATTTT
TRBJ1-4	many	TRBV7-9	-	CASSLPPEEKLFF	TGTGCCAGCAGCTTACCCCCCGAGGAAAAACTGTTTTTT
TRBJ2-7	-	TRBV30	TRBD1	CAWGTVDEQYF	TGTGCCTGGGGGACAGTGGACGAGCAGTACTTC
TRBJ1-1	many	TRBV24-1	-	CATSGSGLNTEAFF	TGTGCCACCAGTGGGTCAGGGCTCAACACTGAAGCTTTCTTT
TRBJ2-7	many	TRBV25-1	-	CASSGNYEQYF	TGTGCCAGCAGTGGAAACTACGAGCAGTACTTC
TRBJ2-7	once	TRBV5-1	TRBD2	CASKSTSGGLFGQYF	TGCGCCAGCAAATCAACTAGCGGGGGATTGTTTGGGCAGTACTTC
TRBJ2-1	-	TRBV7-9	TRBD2	CASSFGGSIYNEQFF	TGTGCCAGCAGCTTCGGCGGGAGTATCTACAATGAGCAGTTCTTC
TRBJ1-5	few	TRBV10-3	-	CASKAEAVPQHF	TGTGCCAGCAAAGCCGAGGCGGTACCTCAGCATTTT
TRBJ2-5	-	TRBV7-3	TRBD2	CASSLQRDETQYF	TGTGCCAGCAGCTTACAGCGGGATGAGACCCAGTACTTC
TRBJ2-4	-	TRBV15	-	CATSRDPEGAKNIQYF	TGTGCCACCAGCAGAGATCCGGAAGGGGCCAAAAACATTCAGTACTTC
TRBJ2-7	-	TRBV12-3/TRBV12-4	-	CASTPPRGNEQYF	TGTGCCAGCACCCCGCCTCGGGGGAACGAGCAGTACTTC
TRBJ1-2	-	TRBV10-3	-	CAISPETYGYTF	TGTGCCATCTCCCCAGAGACCTATGGCTACACCTTC
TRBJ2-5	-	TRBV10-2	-	CASSISVVYLGAQETQYF	TGCGCCAGCAGTATTAGCGTCGTGTACCTTGGGGCACAAGAGACCCAGTACTTC
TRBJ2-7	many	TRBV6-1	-	CASRGEDGPSYEQYF	TGTGCCAGCAGGGGAGAGGATGGGCCTTCCTACGAGCAGTACTTC
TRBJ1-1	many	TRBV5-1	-	CASSRTGPSTEAFF	TGCGCCAGCAGCCGTACAGGGCCCAGCACTGAAGCTTTCTTT
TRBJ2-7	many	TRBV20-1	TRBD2	CSARVPGSGRGEQYF	TGCAGTGCTAGAGTCCCGGGTAGCGGGAGGGGCGAGCAGTACTTC
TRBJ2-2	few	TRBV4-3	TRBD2	CASSQDMTSGSTGELFF	TGCGCCAGCAGCCAAGACATGACTAGCGGGAGTACCGGGGAGCTGTTTTTT
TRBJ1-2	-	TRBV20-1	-	CSQTGQSRNYGYTF	TGCAGTCAGACAGGACAGTCCCGGAACTATGGCTACACCTTC
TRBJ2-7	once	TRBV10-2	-	CASSFKGAYEQYF	TGCGCCAGCAGCTTCAAGGGGGCCTACGAGCAGTACTTC
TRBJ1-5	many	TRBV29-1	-	CSVGGGGQPQHF	TGCAGCGTTGGGGGGGGTGGCCAGCCCCAGCATTTT
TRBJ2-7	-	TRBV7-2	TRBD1	CASSLFGSQGAYEQYF	TGTGCCAGCAGCTTATTCGGCAGTCAGGGGGCCTACGAGCAGTACTTC
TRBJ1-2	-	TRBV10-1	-	CASSVEDSLLNYGYTF	TGCGCCAGCAGTGTGGAGGACAGTCTTTTAAACTATGGCTACACCTTC
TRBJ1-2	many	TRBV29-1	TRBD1	CSVPGTGGYSYYGYTF	TGCAGCGTTCCTGGGACAGGAGGGTACTCCTACTATGGCTACACCTTC
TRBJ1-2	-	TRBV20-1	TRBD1	CSANSIGTGYNGYTF	TGCAGTGCTAACAGCATAGGGACAGGGTACAATGGCTACACCTTC
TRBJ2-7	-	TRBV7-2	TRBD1	CASSGDRLKGEQYF	TGTGCCAGCAGTGGGGACAGGTTGAAGGGCGAGCAGTACTTC
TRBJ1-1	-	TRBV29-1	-	CSAQGHRGFLSNTEAFF	TGCAGCGCGCAGGGACACCGCGGATTTTTATCGAACACTGAAGCTTTCTTT
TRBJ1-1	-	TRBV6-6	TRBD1	CASSFGQGELNTEAFF	TGTGCCAGCAGTTTTGGACAGGGAGAATTGAACACTGAAGCTTTCTTT
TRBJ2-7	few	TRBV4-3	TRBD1	CASSARQTGAYEQYF	TGCGCCAGCAGCGCCCGACAGACAGGGGCCTACGAGCAGTACTTC
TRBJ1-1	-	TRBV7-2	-	CASRPQGTNEAFF	TGTGCCAGCAGACCACAGGGAACTAATGAAGCTTTCTTT
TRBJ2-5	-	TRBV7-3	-	CASSPGVRQETQYF	TGTGCCAGCAGCCCGGGAGTGAGGCAAGAGACCCAGTACTTC
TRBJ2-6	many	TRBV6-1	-	CASSESSSGANVLTF	TGTGCCAGCAGTGAATCGAGCTCTGGGGCCAACGTCCTGACTTTC
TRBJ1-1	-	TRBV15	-	CATGNGAGSNTEAFF	TGTGCCACCGGGAACGGGGCAGGGTCGAACACTGAAGCTTTCTTT
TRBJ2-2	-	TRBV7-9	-	CASSFLGGTYEQFF	TGTGCCAGCAGCTTTCTCGGGGGCACCTACGAGCAGTTTTTT
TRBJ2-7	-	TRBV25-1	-	CASVDTGSGIVYEQYF	TGTGCCAGCGTTGATACCGGGTCAGGGATCGTCTACGAGCAGTACTTC
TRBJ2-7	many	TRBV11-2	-	CASSLRRDSLYEQYF	TGTGCCAGCAGCCTACGGAGGGACTCACTCTACGAGCAGTACTTC
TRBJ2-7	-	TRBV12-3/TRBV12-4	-	CASSFSPDYEQYF	TGTGCCAGCAGTTTTTCGCCCGACTACGAGCAGTACTTC
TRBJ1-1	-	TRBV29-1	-	CSVDGLLMNTEAFF	TGCAGCGTCGACGGACTGCTCATGAACACTGAAGCTTTCTTT
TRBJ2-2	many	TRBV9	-	CASSVLGGTGELFF	TGTGCCAGCAGCGTACTTGGGGGCACCGGGGAGCTGTTTTTT
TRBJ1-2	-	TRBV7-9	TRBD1	CASNPTAPGQGLGYTF	TGTGCCAGTAACCCAACCGCACCGGGACAGGGATTAGGCTACACCTTC
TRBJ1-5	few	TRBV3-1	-	CASSQSGHQPQHF	TGTGCCAGCAGCCAATCGGGACATCAGCCCCAGCATTTT
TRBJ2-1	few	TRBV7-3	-	CASSQDAFF	TGTGCCAGCAGTCAGGACGCCTTCTTC
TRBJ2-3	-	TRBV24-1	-	CATSWSRTSTDTQYF	TGTGCCACCAGTTGGTCGCGGACTAGCACAGATACGCAGTATTTT
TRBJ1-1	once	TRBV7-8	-	CASSAPQTANTEAFF	TGTGCCAGCAGCGCGCCCCAGACGGCGAACACTGAAGCTTTCTTT